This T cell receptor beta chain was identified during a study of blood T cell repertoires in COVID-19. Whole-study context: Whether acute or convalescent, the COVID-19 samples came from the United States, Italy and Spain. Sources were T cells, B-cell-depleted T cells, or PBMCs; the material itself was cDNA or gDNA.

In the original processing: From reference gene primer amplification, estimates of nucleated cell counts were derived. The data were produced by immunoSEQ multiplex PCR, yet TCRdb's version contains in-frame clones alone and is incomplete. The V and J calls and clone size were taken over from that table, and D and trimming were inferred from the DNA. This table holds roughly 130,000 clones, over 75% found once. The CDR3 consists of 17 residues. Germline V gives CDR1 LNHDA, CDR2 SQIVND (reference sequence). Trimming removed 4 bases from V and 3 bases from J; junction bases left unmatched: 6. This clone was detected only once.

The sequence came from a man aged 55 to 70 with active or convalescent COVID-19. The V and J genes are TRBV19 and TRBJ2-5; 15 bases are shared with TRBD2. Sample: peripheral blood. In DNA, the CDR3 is TGTGCCAGTAGTACCCTGGGACTAGCGGGAGGCGAAGAGACCCAGTACTTC. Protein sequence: CASSTLGLAGGEETQYF.